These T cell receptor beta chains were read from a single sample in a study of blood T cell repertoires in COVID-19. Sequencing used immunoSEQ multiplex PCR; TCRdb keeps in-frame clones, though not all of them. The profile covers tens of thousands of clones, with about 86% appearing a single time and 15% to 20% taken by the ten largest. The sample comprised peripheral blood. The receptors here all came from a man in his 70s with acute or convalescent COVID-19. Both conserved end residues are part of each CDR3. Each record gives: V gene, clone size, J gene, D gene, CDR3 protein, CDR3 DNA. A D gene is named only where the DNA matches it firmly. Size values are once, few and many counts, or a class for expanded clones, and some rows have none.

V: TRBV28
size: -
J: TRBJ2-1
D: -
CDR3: CASSPPLAESYNEQFF
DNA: TGTGCCAGCAGCCCTCCCCTCGCCGAGTCCTACAATGAGCAGTTCTTC

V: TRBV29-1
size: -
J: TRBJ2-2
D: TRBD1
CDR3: CSVPDRANTGELFF
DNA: TGCAGCGTTCCCGACAGGGCGAACACCGGGGAGCTGTTTTTT

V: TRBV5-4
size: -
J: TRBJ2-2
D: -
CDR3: CASSSLAALGTGELFF
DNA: TGTGCCAGCAGCTCCTTAGCGGCCCTCGGCACCGGGGAGCTGTTTTTT

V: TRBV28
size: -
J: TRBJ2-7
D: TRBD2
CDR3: CASSFPASGSPSREQYF
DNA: TGTGCCAGCAGTTTCCCGGCTAGCGGGTCCCCCTCGAGGGAGCAGTACTTC

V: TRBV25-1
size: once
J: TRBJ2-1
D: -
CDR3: CASGGLYNEQFF
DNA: TGTGCCAGCGGGGGCCTATACAATGAGCAGTTCTTC

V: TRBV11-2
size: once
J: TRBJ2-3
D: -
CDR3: CASSLDLLALSTDTQYF
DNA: TGTGCCAGCAGCTTAGATCTCCTAGCGCTAAGCACAGATACGCAGTATTTT

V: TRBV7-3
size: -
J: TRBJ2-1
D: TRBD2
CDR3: CASSRLAGIYNEQFF
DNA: TGTGCCAGCAGTCGACTAGCGGGTATCTACAATGAGCAGTTCTTC

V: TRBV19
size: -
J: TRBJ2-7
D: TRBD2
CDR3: CASSIEGGSYEQYF
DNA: TGTGCCAGTAGTATAGAAGGCGGGAGTTACGAGCAGTACTTC

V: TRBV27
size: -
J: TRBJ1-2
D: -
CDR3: CASSSPRGANYGYTF
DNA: TGTGCCAGCAGTTCCCCCAGGGGCGCTAACTATGGCTACACCTTC

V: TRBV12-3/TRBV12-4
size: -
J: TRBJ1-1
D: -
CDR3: CASSLARGRAFF
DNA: TGTGCCAGCAGTTTGGCCAGGGGACGAGCTTTCTTT

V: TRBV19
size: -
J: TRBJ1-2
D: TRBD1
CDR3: CASISSDRDHGYTF
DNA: TGTGCCAGTATTTCATCGGACAGGGACCATGGCTACACCTTC

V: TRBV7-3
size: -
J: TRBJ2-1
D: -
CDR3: CASSPMSGNEQFF
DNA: TGTGCCAGCAGCCCGATGAGTGGCAATGAGCAGTTCTTC

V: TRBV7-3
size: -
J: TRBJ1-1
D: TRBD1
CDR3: CASSIDRGGTEAFF
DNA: TGTGCCAGCAGCATTGACAGGGGGGGCACTGAAGCTTTCTTT

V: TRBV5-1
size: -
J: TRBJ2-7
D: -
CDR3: CASSEEPIGYYEQYF
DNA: TGCGCCAGCAGCGAGGAGCCAATTGGATACTACGAGCAGTACTTC

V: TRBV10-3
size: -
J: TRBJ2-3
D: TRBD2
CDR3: CAISLRAGGTDTQYF
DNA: TGTGCCATCAGTCTCAGAGCGGGGGGCACAGATACGCAGTATTTT

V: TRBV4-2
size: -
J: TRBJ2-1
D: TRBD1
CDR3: CASSQPGQGTKYNEQFF
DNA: TGTGCCAGCAGCCAACCGGGACAGGGGACTAAATACAATGAGCAGTTCTTC

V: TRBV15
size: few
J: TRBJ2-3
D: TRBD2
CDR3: CATSRGASGNSPRWFADTQYF
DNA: TGTGCCACCAGCAGAGGAGCTAGCGGGAACTCGCCGCGGTGGTTCGCAGATACGCAGTATTTT

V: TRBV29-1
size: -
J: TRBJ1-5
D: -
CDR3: CSVGHGNQPQHF
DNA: TGCAGCGTTGGACACGGCAATCAGCCCCAGCATTTT

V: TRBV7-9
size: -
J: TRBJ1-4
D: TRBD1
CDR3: CASTQTGQGREKLFF
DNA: TGTGCCAGCACCCAGACGGGACAGGGTCGCGAAAAACTGTTTTTT

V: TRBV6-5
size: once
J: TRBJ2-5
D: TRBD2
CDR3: CASSYGGRASKTQYF
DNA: TGTGCCAGCAGTTACGGCGGGAGGGCCAGTAAGACCCAGTACTTC

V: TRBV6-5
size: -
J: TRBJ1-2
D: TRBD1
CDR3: CASRTTGALYGYTF
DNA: TGTGCCAGCAGAACGACAGGGGCACTCTATGGCTACACCTTC

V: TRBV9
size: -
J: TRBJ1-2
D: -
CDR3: CASSSVEASRGYTF
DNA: TGTGCCAGCAGCTCAGTGGAGGCCTCTCGGGGCTACACCTTC

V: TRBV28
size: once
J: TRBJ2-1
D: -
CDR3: CASSATGFYSYNEQFF
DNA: TGTGCCAGCAGTGCAACAGGGTTTTACTCCTACAATGAGCAGTTCTTC

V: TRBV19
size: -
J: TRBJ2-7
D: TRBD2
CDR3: CASSITGTRAYEQYF
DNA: TGTGCCAGTAGTATAACCGGGACTAGAGCCTACGAGCAGTACTTC

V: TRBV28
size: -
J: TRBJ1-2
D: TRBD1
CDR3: CASRTGPDGYTF
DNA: TGTGCCAGCAGGACAGGGCCGGATGGCTACACCTTC

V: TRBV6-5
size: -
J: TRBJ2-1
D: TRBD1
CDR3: CASSHRGNEQFF
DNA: TGTGCCAGCAGCCACAGGGGTAATGAGCAGTTCTTC

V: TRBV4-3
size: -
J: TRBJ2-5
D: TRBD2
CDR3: CASSQAFGLAETQYF
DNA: TGCGCCAGCAGCCAAGCTTTTGGACTAGCGGAGACCCAGTACTTC

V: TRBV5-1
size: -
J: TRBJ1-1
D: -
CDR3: CASSSTGTVNTEAFF
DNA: TGCGCCAGCAGCTCCACCGGGACTGTGAACACTGAAGCTTTCTTT

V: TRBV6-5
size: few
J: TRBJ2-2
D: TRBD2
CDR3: CASRAGGLTGELFF
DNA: TGTGCCAGCCGAGCGGGAGGGCTAACCGGGGAGCTGTTTTTT

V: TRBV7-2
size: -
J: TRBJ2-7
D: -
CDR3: CASSPDSGAVYEQYF
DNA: TGTGCCAGCAGCCCAGACTCTGGGGCGGTTTACGAGCAGTACTTC

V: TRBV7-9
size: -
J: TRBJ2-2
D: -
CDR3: CASSSPIVSTGELFF
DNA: TGTGCCAGCAGCTCACCCATCGTGAGCACCGGGGAGCTGTTTTTT

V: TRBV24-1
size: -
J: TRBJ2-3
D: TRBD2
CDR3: CATSDLSRFDREGYTQYF
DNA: TGTGCCACCAGTGATTTATCGAGGTTTGACCGGGAGGGATATACGCAGTATTTT

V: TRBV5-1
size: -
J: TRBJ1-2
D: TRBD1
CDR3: CASSTLTGDYGYTF
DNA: TGCGCCAGCAGCACCCTCACAGGGGACTATGGCTACACCTTC

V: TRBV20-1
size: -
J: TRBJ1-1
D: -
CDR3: CSAKVREEAFF
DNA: TGCAGTGCCAAAGTCCGGGAAGAAGCTTTCTTT

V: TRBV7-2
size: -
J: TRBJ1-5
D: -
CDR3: CASSLGWGGNQPQHF
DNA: TGTGCCAGCAGCTTAGGGTGGGGAGGCAATCAGCCCCAGCATTTT

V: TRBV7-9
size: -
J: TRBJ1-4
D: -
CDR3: CASSYGATNEKLFF
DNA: TGTGCCAGCAGCTACGGAGCAACTAATGAAAAACTGTTTTTT

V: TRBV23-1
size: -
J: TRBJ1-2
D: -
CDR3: CASSFQVHVHGYTF
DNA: TGCGCCAGCAGTTTCCAGGTTCACGTCCATGGCTACACCTTC

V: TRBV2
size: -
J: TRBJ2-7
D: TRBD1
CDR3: CASRGTAYEQYF
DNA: TGTGCCAGCAGAGGGACAGCCTACGAGCAGTACTTC

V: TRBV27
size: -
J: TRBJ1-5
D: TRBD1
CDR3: CASSLVRGTAVQPQHF
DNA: TGTGCCAGCAGTTTAGTGAGGGGGACAGCGGTTCAGCCCCAGCATTTT

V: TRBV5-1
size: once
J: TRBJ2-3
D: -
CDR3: CASSGQGLGTDTQYF
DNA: TGCGCCAGCAGCGGGCAGGGTTTGGGCACAGATACGCAGTATTTT

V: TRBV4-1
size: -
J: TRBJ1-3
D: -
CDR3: CASSQGGFRGNTIYF
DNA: TGCGCCAGCAGCCAAGGCGGGTTTCGGGGAAACACCATATATTTT